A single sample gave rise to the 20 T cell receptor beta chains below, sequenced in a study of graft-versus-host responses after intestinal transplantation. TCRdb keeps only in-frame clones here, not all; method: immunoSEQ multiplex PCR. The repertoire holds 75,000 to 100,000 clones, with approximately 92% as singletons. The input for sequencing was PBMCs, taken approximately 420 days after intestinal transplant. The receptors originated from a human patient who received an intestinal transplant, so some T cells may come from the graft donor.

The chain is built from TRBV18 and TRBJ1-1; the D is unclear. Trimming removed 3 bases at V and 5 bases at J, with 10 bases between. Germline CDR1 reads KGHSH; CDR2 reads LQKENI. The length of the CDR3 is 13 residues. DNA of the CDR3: TGTGCCAGCTCACCTCTTCGGGGAACTGAAGCTTTCTTT. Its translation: CASSPLRGTEAFF.

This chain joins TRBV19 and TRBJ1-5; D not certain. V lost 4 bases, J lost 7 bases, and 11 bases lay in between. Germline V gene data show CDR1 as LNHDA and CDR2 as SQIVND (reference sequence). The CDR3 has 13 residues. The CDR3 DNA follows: TGTGCCAGTAGTAGTCAGGATCCCCAGCCCCAGCATTTT. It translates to CASSSQDPQPQHF.

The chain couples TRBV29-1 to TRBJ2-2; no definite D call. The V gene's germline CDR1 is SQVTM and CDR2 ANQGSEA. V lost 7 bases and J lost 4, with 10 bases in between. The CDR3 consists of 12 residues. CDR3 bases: TGCAGCGGATGGGGAACCACCGGGGAGCTGTTTTTT. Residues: CSGWGTTGELFF.

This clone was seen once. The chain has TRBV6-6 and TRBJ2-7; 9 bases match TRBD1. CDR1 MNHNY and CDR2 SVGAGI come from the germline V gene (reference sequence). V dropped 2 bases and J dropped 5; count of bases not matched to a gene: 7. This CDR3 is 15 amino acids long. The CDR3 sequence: CASSYRGQGGDEQYF. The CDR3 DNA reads TGTGCCAGCAGTTACCGGGGACAGGGTGGCGACGAGCAGTACTTC.

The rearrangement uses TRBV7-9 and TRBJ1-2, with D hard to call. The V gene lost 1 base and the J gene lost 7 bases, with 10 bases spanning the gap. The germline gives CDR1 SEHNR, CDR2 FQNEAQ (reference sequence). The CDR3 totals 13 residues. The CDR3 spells CASSLEFPTGYTF. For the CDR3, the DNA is TGTGCCAGCAGCTTAGAGTTTCCCACTGGCTACACCTTC.

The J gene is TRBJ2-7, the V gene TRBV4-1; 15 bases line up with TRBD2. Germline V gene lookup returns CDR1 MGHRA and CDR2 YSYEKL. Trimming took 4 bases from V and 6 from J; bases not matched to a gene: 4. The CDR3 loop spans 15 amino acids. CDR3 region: CASSPGLAGGLEQYF. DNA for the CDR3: TGCGCCAGCAGCCCGGGACTAGCGGGGGGTCTCGAGCAGTACTTC.

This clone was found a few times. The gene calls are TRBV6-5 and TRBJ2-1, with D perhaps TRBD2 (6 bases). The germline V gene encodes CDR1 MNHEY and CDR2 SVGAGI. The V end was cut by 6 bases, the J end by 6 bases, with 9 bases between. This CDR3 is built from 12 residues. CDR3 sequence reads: CASRVGGNEQFF. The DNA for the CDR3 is TGTGCCAGCAGAGTGGGGGGCAATGAGCAGTTCTTC.

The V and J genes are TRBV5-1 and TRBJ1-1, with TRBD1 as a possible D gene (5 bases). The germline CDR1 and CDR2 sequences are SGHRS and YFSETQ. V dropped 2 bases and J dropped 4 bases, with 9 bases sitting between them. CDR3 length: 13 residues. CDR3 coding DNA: TGCGCCAGCAGCTTCCAGGGACCCACTGAAGCTTTCTTT. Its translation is CASSFQGPTEAFF. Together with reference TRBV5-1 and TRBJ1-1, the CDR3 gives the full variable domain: KAGVTQTPRYLIKTRGQQVTLSCSPISGHRSVSWYQQTPGQGLQFLFEYFSETQRNKGNFPGRFSGRQFSNSRSEMNVSTLELGDSALYLCASSFQGPTEAFFGQGTRLTVV.

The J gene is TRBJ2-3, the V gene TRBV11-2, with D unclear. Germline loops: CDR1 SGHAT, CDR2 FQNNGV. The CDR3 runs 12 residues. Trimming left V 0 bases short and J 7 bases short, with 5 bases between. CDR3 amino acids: CASSLEGNTQYF. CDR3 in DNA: TGTGCCAGCAGCTTAGAGGGTAATACGCAGTATTTT.

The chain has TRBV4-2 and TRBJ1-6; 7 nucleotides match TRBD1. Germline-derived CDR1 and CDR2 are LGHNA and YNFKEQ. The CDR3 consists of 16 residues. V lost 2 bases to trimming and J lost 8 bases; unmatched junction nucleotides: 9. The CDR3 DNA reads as TGTGCCAGCAGCCAACGACAGGGCGCCTTGGATTCACCCCTCCACTTT. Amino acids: CASSQRQGALDSPLHF.

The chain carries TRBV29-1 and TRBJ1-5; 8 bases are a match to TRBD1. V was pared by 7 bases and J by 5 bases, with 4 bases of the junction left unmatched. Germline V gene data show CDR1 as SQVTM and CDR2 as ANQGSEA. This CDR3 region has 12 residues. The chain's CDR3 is CSAQTGDQPQHF. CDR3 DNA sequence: TGCAGCGCACAGACAGGGGATCAGCCCCAGCATTTT.

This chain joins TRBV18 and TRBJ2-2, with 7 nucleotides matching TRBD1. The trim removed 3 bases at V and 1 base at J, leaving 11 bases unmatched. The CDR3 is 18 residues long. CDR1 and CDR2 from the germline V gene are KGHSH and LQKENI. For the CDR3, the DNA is TGTGCCAGCTCACCTTTCTTGACAGGGCCTGTGAACACCGGGGAGCTGTTTTTT. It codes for CASSPFLTGPVNTGELFF.

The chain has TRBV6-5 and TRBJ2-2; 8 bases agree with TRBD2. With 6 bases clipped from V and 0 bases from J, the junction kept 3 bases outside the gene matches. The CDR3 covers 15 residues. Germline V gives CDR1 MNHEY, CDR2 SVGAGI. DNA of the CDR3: TGTGCCAGCAGCCCCGGGGGGGCGAACACCGGGGAGCTGTTTTTT. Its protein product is CASSPGGANTGELFF.

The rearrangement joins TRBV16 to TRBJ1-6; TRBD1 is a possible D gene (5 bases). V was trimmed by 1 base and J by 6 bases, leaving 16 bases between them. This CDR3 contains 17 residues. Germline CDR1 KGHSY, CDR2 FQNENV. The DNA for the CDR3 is TGTGCCAGCAGCCAATGGAGAGGGGCGTTTTCTAATTCACCCCTCCACTTT. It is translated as CASSQWRGAFSNSPLHF.

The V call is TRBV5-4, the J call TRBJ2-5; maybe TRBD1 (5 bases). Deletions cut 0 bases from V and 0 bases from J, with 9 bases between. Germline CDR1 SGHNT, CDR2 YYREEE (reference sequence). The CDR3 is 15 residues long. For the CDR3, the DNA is TGTGCCAGCAGCTTGGTAGGCAGGGACCAAGAGACCCAGTACTTC. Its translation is CASSLVGRDQETQYF.

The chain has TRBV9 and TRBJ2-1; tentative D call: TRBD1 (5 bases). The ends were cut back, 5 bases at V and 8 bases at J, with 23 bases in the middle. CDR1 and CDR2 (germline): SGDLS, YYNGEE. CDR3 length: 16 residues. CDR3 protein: CASSPTTGFLSDEQFF. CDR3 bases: TGTGCCAGCAGTCCGACCACAGGTTTTCTTTCCGATGAGCAGTTCTTC. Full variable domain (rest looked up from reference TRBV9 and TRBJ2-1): DSGVTQTPKHLITATGQRVTLRCSPRSGDLSVYWYQQSLDQGLQFLIQYYNGEERAKGNILERFSAQQFPDLHSELNLSSLELGDSALYFCASSPTTGFLSDEQFFGPGTRLTVL.

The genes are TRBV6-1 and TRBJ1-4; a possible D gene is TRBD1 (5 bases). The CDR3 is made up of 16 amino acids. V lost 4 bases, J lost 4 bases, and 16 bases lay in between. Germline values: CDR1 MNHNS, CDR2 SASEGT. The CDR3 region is CASSARDWGNNEKLFF. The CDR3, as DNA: TGTGCCAGCAGTGCCCGGGACTGGGGCAATAATGAAAAACTGTTTTTT.

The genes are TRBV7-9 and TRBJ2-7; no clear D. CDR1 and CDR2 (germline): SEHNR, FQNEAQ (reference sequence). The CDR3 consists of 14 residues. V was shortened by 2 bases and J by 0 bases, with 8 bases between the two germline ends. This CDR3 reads CASSLPASSYEQYF. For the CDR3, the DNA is TGTGCCAGCAGCTTACCGGCGAGCTCCTACGAGCAGTACTTC. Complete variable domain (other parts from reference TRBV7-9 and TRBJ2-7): DTGVSQNPRHKITKRGQNVTFRCDPISEHNRLYWYRQTLGQGPEFLTYFQNEAQLEKSRLLSDRFSAERPKGSFSTLEIQRTEQGDSAMYLCASSLPASSYEQYFGPGTRLTVT.

The CDR3 DNA sequence: TGTGCCAGCAGCTTGGCGCGCGCCTGGGGGCTCTCCTACGAGCAGTACTTC. Its translation is CASSLARAWGLSYEQYF. The genes are TRBV5-6 and TRBJ2-7, with D possibly matching TRBD1 (6 bases). Trimming cost V 0 bases and J 0 bases, with 16 bases left between them. Germline lookup yields CDR1 SGHDT and CDR2 YYEEEE. The CDR3 loop spans 17 amino acids.

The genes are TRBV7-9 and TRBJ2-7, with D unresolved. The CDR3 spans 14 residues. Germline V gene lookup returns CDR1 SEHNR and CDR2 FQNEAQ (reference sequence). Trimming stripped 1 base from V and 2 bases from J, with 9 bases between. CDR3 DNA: TGTGCCAGCAGCTTAGGGGTATTCCCCTACGAGCAGTACTTC. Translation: CASSLGVFPYEQYF. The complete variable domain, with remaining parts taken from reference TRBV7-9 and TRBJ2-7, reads DTGVSQNPRHKITKRGQNVTFRCDPISEHNRLYWYRQTLGQGPEFLTYFQNEAQLEKSRLLSDRFSAERPKGSFSTLEIQRTEQGDSAMYLCASSLGVFPYEQYFGPGTRLTVT.